What follows are 19 T cell receptor beta chains derived from one specimen sequenced in a study of T cells in Graves' hyperthyroidism and ophthalmopathy. It was RNA transcripts that yielded the amplified TCR beta CDR3 regions. HTBI primers were used for first-round RT-PCR of the TCR CDR3. TCRdb ran MiXCR on the multiplex PCR reads and lists one entry per CDR3 protein. This table holds 370,000 or so distinct CDR3 sequences, approximately 25% found once. The material sequenced was blood. Receptors were obtained from a man over 45 with Graves' hyperthyroidism.

This rearrangement joins TRBV6-2 or TRBV6-3 to TRBJ2-7; 9 positions agree with TRBD2. This CDR3 region has 16 residues. Unmatched junction bases numbered 7, after V lost 2 bases and J lost 2 bases. CDR1 MNHEY and CDR2 SVGEGT come from the germline V gene. CDR3 sequence: CASSYTSGRPTYEQYF. CDR3 coding DNA: TGTGCCAGCAGTTACACCAGCGGGAGGCCAACCTACGAGCAGTACTTC.

This chain connects TRBV6-1 to TRBJ2-1; the match to TRBD1 covers 10 bases. The J segment lost 8 bases and the V segment lost 3 bases, leaving 7 bases of the junction unmatched. The germline V gene encodes CDR1 MNHNS and CDR2 SASEGT. This CDR3 region has 15 residues. The CDR3 DNA reads as TGTGCCAGCAGTGAGACAGGGGGCACGTCAGATGAGCAGTTCTTC. This gives the protein CASSETGGTSDEQFF.

The chain carries TRBV7-6 and TRBJ2-2; 10 nucleotides match TRBD2. Germline V gene lookup returns CDR1 SGHVS and CDR2 FNYEAQ. V gave up 5 bases and J gave up 5 bases; unmatched junction bases: 20. The CDR3 contains 20 residues. The chain's CDR3 is CASSGVTSGTESPGTGELFF. The DNA for the CDR3 is TGTGCCAGCAGCGGAGTAACTAGCGGGACCGAAAGCCCCGGGACCGGGGAGCTGTTTTTT.

This clonotype was counted between two and nine times. The genes are TRBV10-1 and TRBJ2-5; 7 nucleotides line up with TRBD1. Losses at the gene ends were 2 bases for V and 2 bases for J; bases not matched to a gene: 5. Germline V lookup: CDR1 WNHNN, CDR2 SYGVQD (reference sequence). This CDR3 has 15 amino acids. The CDR3 loop is CASSEQGTEQETQYF. For the CDR3, the DNA is TGCGCCAGCAGTGAGCAAGGGACAGAACAAGAGACCCAGTACTTC.

This clonotype was seen a few times. The gene calls are TRBV7-9 and TRBJ2-7; possible D gene TRBD1, 6 bases. Trimming left V 4 bases short and J 2 bases short, with 12 bases between. The length of the CDR3 is 14 residues. Germline V CDR1 and CDR2: SEHNR, FQNEAQ (reference sequence). The CDR3 DNA is TGTGCCAGCAGCTGGCAGGGGCGGCCCTACGAGCAGTACTTC. Encoded protein: CASSWQGRPYEQYF.

This clonotype was seen a few times. This rearrangement joins TRBV12-3 or TRBV12-4 to TRBJ2-1; 10 bases fit TRBD1. The CDR3 extends over 16 amino acids. Losses at the gene ends were 3 bases for V and 1 base for J; bases not matched to a gene: 3. CDR3 coding DNA: TGTGCCAGCAGTTTTGCGGACAGGGGGTCCTACAATGAGCAGTTCTTC. Protein sequence: CASSFADRGSYNEQFF.

This clonotype has just a few counts. The chain joins TRBV27 to TRBJ2-1; TRBD1 might be the D (6 bases). The V gene's germline CDR1 is MNHEY and CDR2 SMNVEV (reference sequence). The CDR3 extends over 12 amino acids. Trimming stripped 6 bases from V and 15 bases from J, with 18 bases between. This CDR3 is CASSFMTGGLFF. DNA for the CDR3: TGTGCCAGCAGCTTCATGACAGGCGGGCTGTTCTTC.

At least ten counts were recorded for this clonotype. The chain links TRBV11-2 to TRBJ2-3; unclear D gene. V lost 1 base, J lost 1 base, and 6 bases lay in between. Looked up from germline, CDR1 is SGHAT and CDR2 is FQNNGV. This CDR3 is 14 amino acids long. The CDR3 loop is CASSLVDRTDTQYF. CDR3 in DNA: TGTGCCAGCAGCTTAGTTGACCGCACAGATACGCAGTATTTT.

The gene calls are TRBV7-2 and TRBJ2-3; 12 bases are shared with TRBD2. CDR1 SGHTA and CDR2 FQGNSA come from the germline V gene. V was clipped by 5 bases and J by 6 bases; unmatched bases: 9. The CDR3 totals 16 residues. Here the CDR3 reads CASSPDSSGRADTQYF. CDR3 nucleotide sequence: TGTGCCAGCAGCCCGGACTCTAGCGGGAGGGCCGATACGCAGTATTTT. Variable domain in full (rest from reference TRBV7-2 and TRBJ2-3): GAGVSQSPSNKVTEKGKDVELRCDPISGHTALYWYRQSLGQGLEFLIYFQGNSAPDKSGLPSDRFSAERTGGSVSTLTIQRTQQEDSAVYLCASSPDSSGRADTQYFGPGTRLTVL.

This chain links TRBV18 with TRBJ1-6, with 9 bases matching TRBD1. CDR3 length: 15 amino acids. V shed 8 bases, J shed 7 bases, and the junction held 9 bases outside the gene matches. CDR1 and CDR2 from the germline V gene are KGHSH and LQKENI. CDR3: CASSLTGGGNSPLHF. CDR3 in DNA: TGTGCCAGCAGCCTTACAGGGGGCGGCAATTCACCCCTCCACTTT.

The chain couples TRBV29-1 to TRBJ1-2, with 10 bases that match TRBD1. The CDR3 is 11 amino acids. Germline CDR1 is SQVTM and CDR2 is ANQGSEA. V trimming: 6 bases; J trimming: 8 bases; junction bases outside the gene matches: 3. The CDR3 reads CSVDRGQGYTF. The CDR3 DNA is TGCAGCGTCGACAGGGGGCAGGGCTACACCTTC.

There are many counts of this clonotype. The rearrangement uses TRBV6-1 and TRBJ2-7, with TRBD2 matching over 7 bases. There are 15 residues in the CDR3. CDR1 is MNHNS and CDR2 is SASEGT in the germline V gene. The ends lost 0 bases at V and 0 bases at J; junction bases unmatched: 2. In DNA, the CDR3 is TGTGCCAGCAGTGAAGCAGCGGGGAGCTCCTACGAGCAGTACTTC. Translated: CASSEAAGSSYEQYF.

The gene calls are TRBV19 and TRBJ2-2; 10 bases are shared with TRBD2. The CDR3 consists of 16 residues. The germline V gene has CDR1 LNHDA and CDR2 SQIVND (reference sequence). V shed 4 bases, J shed 2 bases, and the junction held 4 bases outside the gene matches. The CDR3 DNA reads TGTGCCAGTAGTAGACTAGCGGGTCTTAACACCGGGGAGCTGTTTTTT. Protein product: CASSRLAGLNTGELFF.

V and J are TRBV4-1 and TRBJ1-4; TRBD1 is a possible D gene (5 bases). The CDR3 covers 15 residues. CDR1 and CDR2 (germline): MGHRA, YSYEKL. Between the trimmed V and J ends, which lost 0 bases and 7 bases, there was a span of 12 bases. The CDR3 DNA is TGCGCCAGCAGCCAAGAAGTTGGTGGGGGTGAAAAACTGTTTTTT. Its translation: CASSQEVGGGEKLFF.

This clonotype was seen many times. The V and J genes are TRBV27 and TRBJ1-1, with D possibly TRBD1 on 5 matching bases. Germline CDR1 reads MNHEY; CDR2 reads SMNVEV (reference sequence). CDR3 size: 14 residues. Trimming cost V 8 bases and J 1 base, with 14 bases left between them. DNA of the CDR3: TGTGCCAGCCGCCCGGGACGAAAGAACACTGAAGCTTTCTTT. It translates to CASRPGRKNTEAFF.

This chain joins TRBV10-3 and TRBJ2-7; 7 nucleotides align to TRBD1. Trimming cost V 8 bases and J 3 bases; bases outside gene matches: 13. The CDR3 spans 15 residues. The germline V gene has CDR1 ENHRY and CDR2 SYGVKD. The CDR3: CAIDQRTGGFYEQYF. In DNA, the CDR3 is TGTGCCATCGACCAAAGGACAGGCGGGTTCTACGAGCAGTACTTC.

Ten or more counts support this clonotype. The rearrangement joins TRBV7-6 to TRBJ2-1; 11 positions agree with TRBD2. Germline V gene sequence: CDR1 SGHVS, CDR2 FNYEAQ. The CDR3 loop spans 17 amino acids. The V gene end was trimmed by 5 bases and the J gene end by 3 bases; junction bases not matched to a gene: 9. In nucleotides, the CDR3 is TGTGCCAGCAGCCGAAACCCACTAGCGGGAGTCTACAATGAGCAGTTCTTC. Amino acids: CASSRNPLAGVYNEQFF.

This clonotype was seen only a few times. V usage is TRBV30 and J usage is TRBJ1-3; D is perhaps TRBD1 (5 bases). This CDR3 is built from 15 residues. From germline, CDR1 is GTSNPN and CDR2 SVGIG (reference sequence). The ends were cut back, 4 bases at V and 0 bases at J, with 13 bases in the middle. The CDR3 sequence is CAWKLGTASGNTIYF. CDR3 nucleotide sequence: TGTGCCTGGAAGCTAGGGACGGCCTCTGGAAACACCATATATTTT. The full variable domain, rest sourced from reference TRBV30 and TRBJ1-3, is SQTIHQWPATLVQPVGSPLSLECTVEGTSNPNLYWYRQAAGRGLQLLFYSVGIGQISSEVPQNLSASRPQDRQFILSSKKLLLSDSGFYLCAWKLGTASGNTIYFGEGSWLTVV.

This clonotype was observed at least ten times. This sequence joins TRBV12-3 or TRBV12-4 and TRBJ2-5; 7 nucleotides match TRBD1. Trimming removed 4 bases from V and 4 bases from J; junction bases left unmatched: 0. This CDR3 has 12 amino acids. The CDR3 loop reads CASSWTGETQYF. The CDR3 DNA is TGTGCCAGCAGTTGGACAGGAGAGACCCAGTACTTC.